A selection of T cell receptor beta chains follows, all from one sample in a study of cytomegalovirus exposure and HLA in healthy donors. Clones were sequenced by immunoSEQ multiplex PCR, and TCRdb holds only the in-frame ones, with some missing. The sample has almost 200,000 clones; around 79% are singletons. The specimen sequenced was PBMCs. The source of these receptors is a male donor in good health and CMV-seropositive. CDR3s include the opening cysteine and the closing phenylalanine or tryptophan. The order of the fields is clone size, D gene, J gene, V gene, CDR3 DNA, CDR3 protein. The D gene is left open where the match is weak. Only some rows state a clone size, as once, few, many or a class for expanded clones.

>-|-|TRBJ2-7|TRBV15
TGTGCCACCAGCAGAGATCAGGGGAGGGGACTAACCTACGAGCAGTACTTC
CATSRDQGRGLTYEQYF
>-|-|TRBJ2-1|TRBV6-5
TGTGCCAGCAGTTATACCGGACTGGGGACCTACAATGAGCAGTTCTTC
CASSYTGLGTYNEQFF
>-|TRBD2|TRBJ2-2|TRBV4-1
TGCGCCAGCAGGACGCCGGGACTAGCGCCCGGGGAGCTGTTTTTT
CASRTPGLAPGELFF
>once|-|TRBJ2-3|TRBV7-2
TGTGCCAACAGCCTCCGGGGGAGCACAGATACGCAGTATTTT
CANSLRGSTDTQYF
>-|-|TRBJ2-7|TRBV7-2
TGTGCCAGCAGCTACCGACAGGGAGGTGACGAGCAGTACTTC
CASSYRQGGDEQYF
>few|TRBD2|TRBJ2-7|TRBV5-1
TGCGCCAGCAGCGCCTCTAGCGGGCCTTCCTACGAGCAGTACTTC
CASSASSGPSYEQYF
>few|-|TRBJ2-7|TRBV30
TGTGCCTGGAGTGTAATGGGCGACGAGCAGTACTTC
CAWSVMGDEQYF
>-|TRBD1|TRBJ2-5|TRBV7-9
TGTTCCAGCAGCCTAGCCAGGGACAGGGGCCGGGAGACCCAGTACTTC
CSSSLARDRGRETQYF
>once|TRBD2|TRBJ2-5|TRBV7-3
TGTGCCAGCAGCAAGGGACTAGCGGGGGAGACCCAGTACTTC
CASSKGLAGETQYF
>-|TRBD2|TRBJ2-3|TRBV15
TGTGCCACCAGCCCTTTGGGGGGGTACACAGATACGCAGTATTTT
CATSPLGGYTDTQYF
>many|-|TRBJ1-3|TRBV25-1
TGTGCCAGCAGTGAACGTGGAGGTGATGGAAACACCATATATTTT
CASSERGGDGNTIYF
>-|TRBD2|TRBJ2-2|TRBV11-3
TGTGCCAGCAGCTCCGGACTAGCGGGGGGGCCTACCCTCACCGGGGAGCTGTTTTTT
CASSSGLAGGPTLTGELFF
>-|TRBD2|TRBJ2-1|TRBV9
TGTGCCAGCAGCTTTATTACTAGCGGGAAACCCAATGAGCAGTTCTTC
CASSFITSGKPNEQFF
>-|-|TRBJ2-7|TRBV5-6
TGTGCCAGCAGCGAGCAGGGTTGCGGGCAGTACTTC
CASSEQGCGQYF
>-|-|TRBJ1-2|TRBV5-5
TGTGCCAGCAGCTTGATTCGGGGGTATAACTATGGCTACACCTTC
CASSLIRGYNYGYTF
>-|TRBD1|TRBJ1-2|TRBV2
TGTGCCAGCAATCAACAGGGGAACTATGGCTACACCTTC
CASNQQGNYGYTF
>-|-|TRBJ1-1|TRBV20-1
TGCAGTGGCCTGCCAGGCGCTGAAGCTTTCTTT
CSGLPGAEAFF
>few|-|TRBJ2-2|TRBV7-6
TGTGCCAGTAGAGAACAGGGGAACACCGGGGAGCTGTTTTTT
CASREQGNTGELFF
>-|-|TRBJ2-5|TRBV19
TGTGCCAGTAGTCCGGGACTTCGGGAGACCCAGTACTTC
CASSPGLRETQYF
>once|-|TRBJ1-4|TRBV6-1
TGTGCCAGCTCGGTCAACCCCAGGCCTCTGTTTTTT
CASSVNPRPLFF
>few|TRBD2|TRBJ2-2|TRBV7-2
TGTGCCAGCAGCTCAATAGCGGGTAGAGGAGGGACCGGGGAGCTGTTTTTT
CASSSIAGRGGTGELFF
>-|-|TRBJ2-2|TRBV2
TGTGCCAGCAGTGCGGAGGCGAACACCGGGGAGCTGTTTTTT
CASSAEANTGELFF
>-|-|TRBJ1-6|TRBV7-2
TGTGCCAGCAGCTTAGGGCAGGCTGATAATTCACCCCTCCACTTT
CASSLGQADNSPLHF
>-|-|TRBJ2-5|TRBV7-2
TGTGCCAGCAGCGCAACAGGGTCCCCAGAGACCCAGTACTTC
CASSATGSPETQYF
>-|-|TRBJ2-3|TRBV4-3
TGCGCCAGCAGCCAAGATTTCACGGGGGATACGCAGTATTTT
CASSQDFTGDTQYF
>-|-|TRBJ1-2|TRBV18
TGTGCCAGCTCACCCGGGGACACCTCTAACTATGGCTACACCTTC
CASSPGDTSNYGYTF
>-|-|TRBJ2-4|TRBV6-5
TGTGCCAGCAGCTCAGGACAGATAGCCAAAAACATTCAGTACTTC
CASSSGQIAKNIQYF
>-|-|TRBJ2-7|TRBV10-3
TGTGCCATCAGCTCGGGGGGCAACGAGCAGTACTTC
CAISSGGNEQYF
>-|-|TRBJ2-5|TRBV7-3
TGTGCCAGCAGCCCCAGCGGGCAAGAGGCCCAGTACTTC
CASSPSGQEAQYF
>-|-|TRBJ1-1|TRBV20-1
TGCAGTGCTTGGCTGAACACTGAAGCTTTCTTT
CSAWLNTEAFF
>few|TRBD1|TRBJ1-2|TRBV30
TGTGCCTGGACGCCGGACAGGGCTGGCTACACCTTC
CAWTPDRAGYTF
>-|-|TRBJ1-5|TRBV5-1
TGCGCCAGCAGCCCGGGGGGCCAGTATCAGCCCCAGCATTTT
CASSPGGQYQPQHF
>-|-|TRBJ1-1|TRBV6-6
TGTGCCAGCAAACCACTTCCCGGGACAGAAGCTTTCTTT
CASKPLPGTEAFF
>-|TRBD2|TRBJ2-3|TRBV30
TGTGCCTGGAAGGGAGCACCGGGACTAGCGGGAGAGACGCGCACAGATACGCAGTATTTT
CAWKGAPGLAGETRTDTQYF
>once|TRBD2|TRBJ2-3|TRBV28
TGTGCCAGCAGTTTTTCCTACCGGGAGGCCTCCCGGGCAGATACGCAGTATTTT
CASSFSYREASRADTQYF
>-|-|TRBJ2-1|TRBV7-7
TGTGCTAGCAGCCCGGGACGCGGGGTCGACAATGAGCAGTTCTTC
CASSPGRGVDNEQFF
>few|TRBD1|TRBJ1-3|TRBV6-5
TGTGCCAGCAGTTACTCAACCGGGACAGCTGGAAACACCATATATTTT
CASSYSTGTAGNTIYF
>-|-|TRBJ1-2|TRBV19
TGTGCCAGTAGTATAATCGAGGGATCTAACTATGGCTACACCTTC
CASSIIEGSNYGYTF
>-|-|TRBJ2-3|TRBV6-6
TGTGCCAGCAGTTCGACGACAGGCACAGATACGCAGTATTTT
CASSSTTGTDTQYF
>-|-|TRBJ1-1|TRBV7-2
TGTGCCAGCAGCTTATATCGGGTCATGAACACTGAAGCTTTCTTT
CASSLYRVMNTEAFF
>-|-|TRBJ1-3|TRBV30
TGTGCCTGGAGTGGAAGGGGGGGGGCTGGAAACACCATATATTTT
CAWSGRGGAGNTIYF
>-|TRBD2|TRBJ2-3|TRBV4-1
TGCGCCAGCAGCCGGGAGACTAGCGGGGCTAACACAGATACGCAGTATTTT
CASSRETSGANTDTQYF
>once|TRBD1|TRBJ2-4|TRBV7-6
TGTGCCAGCAGCCCTGAGACAGGGGGCAAGGACATTCAGTACTTC
CASSPETGGKDIQYF
>-|TRBD1|TRBJ2-5|TRBV7-7
TGTGCTAGCAGCCCGGACAGGGTTCGGGAGACCCAGTACTTC
CASSPDRVRETQYF
>-|TRBD1|TRBJ2-7|TRBV11-2
TGTGCCAGCAGCCCGGGACAGGGAAGATTCTACGAGCAGTACTTC
CASSPGQGRFYEQYF
>-|TRBD1|TRBJ1-2|TRBV27
TGTGCCAGCTCTCATTCACAGGGGTCTTATGGCTACACCTTC
CASSHSQGSYGYTF
>-|TRBD1|TRBJ1-5|TRBV7-2
TGTGCCAGCAGCGACCGGGACAGGGGGTATCAGCCCCAGCATTTT
CASSDRDRGYQPQHF
>-|TRBD1|TRBJ2-3|TRBV10-1
TGCGCCAGTAGGGGGCGAGGTACGCAGTATTTT
CASRGRGTQYF
>once|-|TRBJ2-1|TRBV19
TGTGCCAGTAGTATTCGGGGACTGGTGGTCAATGAGCAGTTCTTC
CASSIRGLVVNEQFF
>once|TRBD2|TRBJ2-5|TRBV9
TGTGCCAGCAGCGCGGGACTAGCGGGATCACAAGAGACCCAGTACTTC
CASSAGLAGSQETQYF
>-|TRBD2|TRBJ2-1|TRBV4-2
TGTGCCAGCAGCCCGGGGACTAGCGGACTATCCTACAATGAGCAGTTCTTC
CASSPGTSGLSYNEQFF
>-|TRBD1|TRBJ1-5|TRBV4-2
TGTGCCAGCAGCCCCTCGGACAGGAGCGATCAGCCCCAGCATTTT
CASSPSDRSDQPQHF
>-|-|TRBJ1-5|TRBV19
TGTGCCAGTAGTCTCTGGACAGACAATCAGCCCCAGCATTTT
CASSLWTDNQPQHF
>few|-|TRBJ2-2|TRBV30
TGTGCCTGGAGTACTAGCGGGGAGCTGTTTTTT
CAWSTSGELFF
>-|-|TRBJ2-1|TRBV11-2
TGTGCCAGCAGCTTTGCTAGAGCTAATGGTGAGCAGTTCTTC
CASSFARANGEQFF
>few|TRBD1|TRBJ1-1|TRBV7-9
TGTGCCAGCAGTATAGGACAGGGAAGTCCAGCTTTCTTT
CASSIGQGSPAFF
>-|-|TRBJ2-7|TRBV9
TGTGCCAGCAGCCGCACTAGACGCTCCTACGAGCAGTACTTC
CASSRTRRSYEQYF
>-|TRBD2|TRBJ2-7|TRBV2
TGTGCCAGCAGTGAAGGGGAGACTAGCAGATTATACGAGCAGTACTTC
CASSEGETSRLYEQYF
>-|TRBD2|TRBJ2-7|TRBV7-9
TGTGCCAGCAGCTTAGAGGGGGGACTAGCGGGGGGTACGATCCAGTACTTC
CASSLEGGLAGGTIQYF
>few|-|TRBJ2-3|TRBV18
TGTGCCAGCTCACCAGCAATTCCTGGAGACACAGATACGCAGTATTTT
CASSPAIPGDTDTQYF